This TCR beta chain came from a study of cytomegalovirus exposure and HLA in healthy donors. Study-wide findings and caveats: In a later analysis, a missense DCLRE1C variant was linked to TCR beta V- and J-gene trimming. Earlier results showed most TCR beta V segments being productive about 90% or about 30% of the time. Equally common other TCR beta chains were less clonally expanded than HLA-associated ones, a later analysis found.

Vbeta (60) and Jbeta (13) primers were used in the PCR. Clones were read by immunoSEQ multiplex PCR, and TCRdb kept only the in-frame ones, dropping some. The data show approximately 180,000 clones, roughly 13% seen once. The germline V gene has CDR1 SGHVS and CDR2 FNYEAQ. The junction had 13 bases not matched to a gene; V was cut back by 2 bases and J by 7 bases. This CDR3 has 18 residues. This clone came up a few times. Its antigen is currently unknown. The chain carries TRBV7-6 and TRBJ2-5, with 13 bases aligning to TRBD2. The receptor's source is a man aged 50 to 60 in good health and CMV-seropositive. Sequenced: PBMCs. The CDR3 bases are TGTGCCAGCAGCTTACTTCACTCGGGACTAGCGGGGCCCGGGACCCAGTACTTC. It codes for CASSLLHSGLAGPGTQYF.